This note documents a single T cell receptor beta chain sequence. Its antigen is currently unknown. In germline, CDR1 is SGHTA, CDR2 FQGNSA. The CDR3 loop spans 16 amino acids. V lost 8 bases and J lost 1; bases outside the gene matches: 9. The study ran its PCR with 60 Vbeta and 13 Jbeta primers. Method: immunoSEQ multiplex PCR; TCRdb's copy keeps in-frame clones and lacks some. The sample lists about 96,000 clones, roughly 74% seen once, with roughly an eighth in the top ten. These data are taken from a study of cytomegalovirus exposure and HLA in healthy donors. Study-wide points: Later analysis associated a missense DCLRE1C variant with TCR beta V- and J-gene trimming. Evidence from a later analysis indicated that most CMV-associated TCR beta chains looked HLA-restricted. Segments of the TCR beta V type were, in most cases, productive about 87% or about 30% of the time in an earlier analysis.

The chain combines TRBV7-2 with TRBJ2-1; 9 bases fit TRBD2. The clonotype was recovered from a woman aged 70-85 years in good health and CMV-seropositive. Sequenced sample: PBMCs. This CDR3 is CASGVAGDPSYNEQFF. The CDR3 bases are TGTGCCAGCGGGGTAGCGGGGGATCCGTCCTACAATGAGCAGTTCTTC.